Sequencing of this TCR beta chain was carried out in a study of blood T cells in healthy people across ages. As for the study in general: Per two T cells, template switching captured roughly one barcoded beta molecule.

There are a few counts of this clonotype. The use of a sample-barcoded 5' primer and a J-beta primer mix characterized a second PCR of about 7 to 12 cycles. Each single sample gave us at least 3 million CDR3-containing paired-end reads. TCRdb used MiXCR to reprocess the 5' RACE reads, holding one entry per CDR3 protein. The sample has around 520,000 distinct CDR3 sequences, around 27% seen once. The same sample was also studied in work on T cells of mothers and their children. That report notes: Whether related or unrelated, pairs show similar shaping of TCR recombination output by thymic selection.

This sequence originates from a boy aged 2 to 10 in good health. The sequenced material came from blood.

The CDR3 sequence: CASSLDGQGNYGYTF. The CDR3 region has the DNA TGTGCCAGCAGCTTGGACGGACAGGGTAACTATGGCTACACCTTC. The chain uses TRBV5-5 and TRBJ1-2; the match to TRBD1 covers 8 bases. V was pared by 0 bases and J by 1 base, with 2 bases of the junction left unmatched. There are 15 residues in the CDR3. Germline V gene data show CDR1 as SGHKS and CDR2 as YYEKEE (reference sequence).